This T cell receptor beta chain was recorded in a study of T cell repertoires in cytomegalovirus infection. A remark on this clonotype: Its antigen is undetermined.

Trimming pared 4 bases from V and 4 bases from J, leaving 13 bases between. Germline CDR1 and CDR2: WSHSY and SAAADI. CDR3 size: 14 residues. MiXCR, run by TCRdb on the reads, gives a single entry per CDR3 protein. The top ten hold around 12% of the sample, which has around 750,000 distinct CDR3 sequences, less than 35% seen once. Whole-study results and caveats: Dominating the ex vivo response were HLA-C-restricted CMV-specific TCR beta clonotypes.

This chain joins TRBV10-2 and TRBJ1-1, with a possible D match to TRBD1 (6 bases). The sequence was obtained from a human donor in good health (CMV status not recorded). Some clones in this sample may be carry-over from other donors' samples. Sequencing used cultured CD8+ T cells from PBMCs, obtained from culture after CMV antigen stimulation. CDR3 in amino acids: CASSGGPGTTEAFF. DNA of the CDR3: TGCGCCAGCAGTGGGGGGCCGGGTACCACTGAAGCTTTCTTT.